These 5 T cell receptor beta chains came from one sample sequenced in a study of blood T cell repertoires in COVID-19. Sequenced by immunoSEQ multiplex PCR; TCRdb stores in-frame clones only, minus some. This table has some 120,000 clones, roughly nine tenths appearing once. The sample consisted of peripheral blood. The receptors stem from a man aged 60-69 years with COVID-19, enrolled during active disease.

This clone came up a few times. In nucleotides, the CDR3 is TGTGCCAGCAGTTCTGATCGGTACACAGATACGCAGTATTTT. It is translated as CASSSDRYTDTQYF. This chain connects TRBV6-5 to TRBJ2-3, with D hard to call. The V gene's germline CDR1 is MNHEY and CDR2 SVGAGI. The CDR3 sequence is 14 residues long. The V and J ends lost 4 bases and 2 bases respectively, with 10 bases between them.

The V call is TRBV3-1 (or the pseudogene TRBV3-2), the J call TRBJ2-7; unclear D gene. This CDR3 comprises 15 residues. The V end was cut by 1 base, the J end by 1 base, with 11 bases between. Germline V lookup: CDR1 LGHDT, CDR2 YNNKEL (reference sequence). Here the CDR3 DNA reads TGTGCCAGCAGCCAAGTCAATGGCGGATCCTACGAGCAGTACTTC. It yields the protein CASSQVNGGSYEQYF.

CDR3 coding DNA: TGTGCCAGTAGTATCTCCAGGGGGCATCGTTCCGGGGAGCTGTTTTTT. This gives the protein CASSISRGHRSGELFF. This sequence joins TRBV19 and TRBJ2-2, with TRBD1 identical over 8 bases. The junction had 9 bases not matched to a gene; V was cut back by 3 bases and J by 6 bases. The CDR3 contains 16 residues. In germline, CDR1 is LNHDA, CDR2 SQIVND (reference sequence).

This chain uses TRBV27 with TRBJ1-1; D remains unclear. V was clipped by 5 bases and J by 4 bases, with 14 bases between them. The CDR3 sequence is 14 residues long. Germline-derived CDR1 and CDR2 are MNHEY and SMNVEV (reference sequence). The DNA for the CDR3 is TGTGCCAGCAGTGCCCTAAGTAGCGGCACTGAAGCTTTCTTT. It codes for CASSALSSGTEAFF.

This chain connects TRBV2 to TRBJ1-1; the D is unclear. V was shortened by 4 bases and J by 4 bases, with 7 bases between the two germline ends. Germline CDR1 and CDR2: SNHLY and FYNNEI. The CDR3 loop spans 12 amino acids. As DNA, the CDR3 is TGTGCCAGCAGTGTAGATATCACTGAAGCTTTCTTT. Protein sequence: CASSVDITEAFF.